Described below is a single TCR beta chain sequence and its context. The target antigen is unknown. This may come from a read error, since a much larger clone is one base off. Overall study results and limits: The larger cohort examined one V-J beta rearrangement, not whole repertoires.

This CDR3 is 14 amino acids long. After constant-region reverse-primer amplification, full-length variable regions underwent semi-nested PCR with Nested Universal Primer A. TCRdb itself ran the 5' RACE reads through MiXCR, one entry per CDR3 protein. The profile shows 25,000 to 40,000 distinct CDR3 sequences, approximately 30% of them singletons. The sample comprised naive CD4+ T cells sorted from a lymph node. Subset reported: naive CD4+ T cells, CD4+CD45RA+CD25-. The chain couples TRBV12-3 or TRBV12-4 to TRBJ2-2, with 10 bases identical to TRBD1. The sequence was obtained from a female donor with breast cancer. The chain's CDR3 is CASRGQGRTGELLF. CDR3 DNA sequence: TGTGCCAGCAGGGGACAGGGGCGCACCGGGGAGCTGCTTTTT.